This T cell receptor beta chain was obtained from a study of blood T cells in healthy people across ages. Study-wide points: In older individuals, TCR beta diversity per million T cells was lower, falling roughly linearly with age.

This clonotype was counted between two and nine times. The antigen is undetermined. Each donor gave 9.5 to 10 milliliters of peripheral blood. Total RNA, at least 5 micrograms per sample, came from PBMCs. Primed by a sample-barcoded 5' primer and a J-beta primer mix, a second PCR proceeded for about 7 to 11 cycles. Each CDR3 protein gets one entry after TCRdb re-called the 5' RACE reads with MiXCR. The sample records about 930,000 distinct CDR3 sequences, 29% being singletons. CDR3 length equals 14 residues. The germline CDR1 and CDR2 sequences are MNHNS and SASEGT. The same sample was also used in a study of T cells of mothers and their children. From that paper: Mothers gave over 9.5 million TCR beta CDR3 reads each, and children some 3 million each.

Specimen: blood. The TCR sequence derives from a woman between 35 and 50 years old in good health. The rearrangement joins TRBV6-1 to TRBJ2-5; 12 bases line up with TRBD1. The DNA matches TRBJ2-7 better at its end, which makes the J call doubtful. In nucleotides, the CDR3 is TGTGCCAGCAGCGAGGGACAGGGGGCCGACGAGCAGTACTTC. Translated, it gives CASSEGQGADEQYF.